Listed here are 24 T cell receptor beta chains from one sample, sequenced in a study of T-cell memory formation after mild COVID-19. Each CDR3 protein gets one entry after TCRdb re-called the 5' RACE reads with MiXCR. The data hold about 62,000 distinct CDR3 sequences, with about a tenth observed a single time. Sequenced material: PBMCs or a T cell subset sorted from them (not recorded which). These receptors originate from a young man who had mild COVID-19 (a few samples of this study predate the infection). Cell type and time point are not known.

This clonotype was seen only a few times. The rearrangement joins TRBV3-1 to TRBJ2-3, with D tentatively TRBD1 (5 bases). In germline, CDR1 is LGHDT, CDR2 YNNKEL (reference sequence). The CDR3 contains 16 residues. V lost 0 bases to trimming and J lost 5 bases, with 15 bases between them. The CDR3 DNA sequence: TGTGCCAGCAGCCAAGATAGGATTTCAGGGCAAGATACGCAGTATTTT. Encoded protein: CASSQDRISGQDTQYF.

V gene TRBV3-1 combines with J gene TRBJ1-1; perhaps TRBD1 as D (6 bases). CDR1 and CDR2 (germline): LGHDT, YNNKEL (reference sequence). The CDR3 loop spans 14 amino acids. V was cut by 8 bases and J by 5 bases, with 18 bases left in between. The CDR3 sequence: CASRSGEGMTEAFF. The CDR3 nucleotides read TGTGCCAGCCGGTCAGGGGAGGGGATGACTGAAGCTTTCTTT.

This clonotype was counted many times. Germline is not matched at one junction end, which may reflect a read error. CDR3 sequence: CASSLDSTQPQHF. The CDR3 nucleotides are TGTGCCAGCAGCCTTGACAGCACTCAGCCCCAGCATTTT. The chain carries TRBV6-4 and TRBJ1-5; TRBD1 might be the D (5 bases). The CDR3 extends over 13 amino acids. The germline gives CDR1 MRHNA, CDR2 SNTAGT.

This clonotype was seen only a few times. V gene TRBV28 combines with J gene TRBJ2-1, with D tentatively TRBD2 (6 bases). The CDR3 is made up of 12 amino acids. Trimming removed 2 bases from V and 12 bases from J, with 11 bases in between. CDR1 MDHEN and CDR2 SYDVKM come from the germline V gene. CDR3 nucleotide sequence: TGTGCCAGCAGTTTAATGGGGGAGGCGCAGTTCTTC. It specifies CASSLMGEAQFF.

The rearrangement joins TRBV10-1 to TRBJ1-1, with a possible D match to TRBD1 (6 bases). This CDR3 is built from 12 residues. Germline lookup yields CDR1 WNHNN and CDR2 SYGVQD (reference sequence). The germline V and J ends were trimmed by 3 bases and 10 bases, with 12 bases remaining between them. The CDR3 is CASSDRGPAAFF. The CDR3 DNA follows: TGCGCCAGCAGTGACAGGGGCCCGGCAGCTTTCTTT.

This clonotype was recorded many times. V and J are TRBV3-1 and TRBJ2-7; D is uncertain. Germline V lookup: CDR1 LGHDT, CDR2 YNNKEL (reference sequence). V was cut by 1 base and J by 4 bases, with 2 bases left in between. The length of the CDR3 is 11 residues. The CDR3 loop reads CASSQAYEQYF. CDR3 bases: TGTGCCAGCAGCCAAGCATACGAGCAGTACTTC.

The V call is TRBV6-5, the J call TRBJ1-4; perhaps TRBD1 as D (5 bases). Trimming removed 3 bases at V and 0 bases at J, with 8 bases between. CDR3 size: 15 residues. CDR1 is MNHEY, CDR2 SVGAGI, per germline. CDR3 DNA sequence: TGTGCCAGCAGTTATGGGGGTGCAACTAATGAAAAACTGTTTTTT. It encodes CASSYGGATNEKLFF.

The sample holds many counts of this clonotype. J is TRBJ2-2 and V is TRBV7-7; D gene unclear. The germline V gene has CDR1 SSHAT and CDR2 FNYEAQ (reference sequence). The CDR3 spans 16 residues. Between the trimmed V and J ends, which lost 1 base and 4 bases, there was a span of 13 bases. The CDR3 nucleotides are TGTGCCAGCAGCTTAGAGGTGGCAGGCGGCACCGGGGAGCTGTTTTTT. Translation gives CASSLEVAGGTGELFF.

The V call is TRBV20-1, the J call TRBJ2-2, with 9 nucleotides matching TRBD2. The V segment lost 5 bases and the J segment 0 bases; nucleotides outside the gene matches: 4. Germline CDR1 is DFQATT and CDR2 is SNEGSKA (reference sequence). This CDR3 comprises 15 residues. The CDR3 nucleotides read TGCAGTGCTCGTCTAGCGGGGCCGAACACCGGGGAGCTGTTTTTT. Its translation: CSARLAGPNTGELFF.

This clonotype has more than one count but fewer than ten. The chain couples TRBV7-3 to TRBJ1-3, with D possibly matching TRBD1 (6 bases). Deletions cut 4 bases from V and 8 bases from J, with 15 bases between. The germline gives CDR1 SGHTA, CDR2 FQGTGA. This CDR3 region has 14 residues. Here the CDR3 reads CASSSPGGAYTIYF. The CDR3 DNA follows: TGTGCCAGCAGCTCCCCCGGGGGGGCATACACCATATATTTT.

The genes are TRBV7-9 and TRBJ1-6; TRBD1 might be the D (6 bases). The CDR3 spans 12 residues. Germline V gene lookup returns CDR1 SEHNR and CDR2 FQNEAQ (reference sequence). V shed 5 bases and J shed 13 bases, with 12 bases lying between them. The CDR3 here is CASSPLGGPLHF. The CDR3 bases are TGTGCCAGCAGCCCCCTTGGGGGCCCCCTCCACTTT.

This clonotype was seen at least ten times. The chain is built from TRBV10-3 and TRBJ2-1, with D unclear. V lost 0 bases and J lost 8, with 5 bases in between. The CDR3 extends over 12 amino acids. The germline CDR1 and CDR2 sequences are ENHRY and SYGVKD. The CDR3 here is CAISESTHEQFF. Here the CDR3 DNA reads TGTGCCATCAGTGAGTCGACCCATGAGCAGTTCTTC.

The rearrangement joins TRBV7-2 to TRBJ1-5; 7 bases align to TRBD1. The CDR3 has 16 amino acids. Germline CDR1 is SGHTA and CDR2 is FQGNSA. Trimming at V came to 4 bases and at J to 2 bases, leaving 8 bases not matched to a gene. This CDR3 reads CASSSQGTGGNQPQHF. In DNA form, the CDR3 reads TGTGCCAGCAGCTCACAGGGGACCGGGGGCAATCAGCCCCAGCATTTT.

The chain couples TRBV3-1 to TRBJ1-1; tentatively, D is TRBD1 (5 bases). Trimming took off 2 bases at V and 4 bases at J, with 11 bases between the two ends. This CDR3 comprises 14 residues. Germline CDR1 and CDR2: LGHDT and YNNKEL (reference sequence). CDR3 coding DNA: TGTGCCAGCAGCCAACCGGGCACAGGCACTGAAGCTTTCTTT. This sequence encodes CASSQPGTGTEAFF.

The V call is TRBV5-6, the J call TRBJ2-4; 7 nucleotides align to TRBD2. J lost 0 bases, V lost 3 bases, and 6 bases had no gene match. The CDR3 is 16 residues long. CDR1 SGHDT and CDR2 YYEEEE come from the germline V gene. The chain's CDR3 is CASSSRGDLAKNIQYF. CDR3 nucleotide sequence: TGTGCCAGCAGCTCCCGGGGGGACCTAGCCAAAAACATTCAGTACTTC.

V and J are TRBV30 and TRBJ1-1; 11 bases are shared with TRBD1. This CDR3 contains 15 residues. Losses at the gene ends were 3 bases for V and 4 bases for J; bases not matched to a gene: 7. CDR1 is GTSNPN and CDR2 is SVGIG in the germline V gene (reference sequence). The CDR3 sequence is CAWRDTGTGGTEAFF. The DNA of the CDR3 is TGTGCCTGGAGGGACACCGGGACAGGGGGCACTGAAGCTTTCTTT.

Remarks on this clonotype: Germline and junction disagree at one end, which may indicate a read error. The V and J genes are TRBV12-3 or TRBV12-4 and TRBJ2-5; D may be TRBD2 (5 bases). The CDR3 has 14 residues. CDR3 loop: CASSLNADLNRGSF. The DNA for the CDR3 is TGTGCCAGCAGTTTAAATGCGGACCTTAATCGGGGATCCTTC.

This clonotype was counted at least ten times. The chain couples TRBV20-1 to TRBJ2-1, with TRBD2 identical over 8 bases. Germline-derived CDR1 and CDR2 are DFQATT and SNEGSKA (reference sequence). The CDR3 runs to 15 residues. With 0 bases clipped from V and 7 bases from J, the junction kept 8 bases outside the gene matches. CDR3 nucleotides: TGCAGTGCTAGAGATCCAAACGGGGGGGTAAATGAGCAGTTCTTC. Encoded protein: CSARDPNGGVNEQFF.

The chain has TRBV7-9 and TRBJ2-4, with D perhaps TRBD1 or TRBD2 (5 bases each). CDR1 is SEHNR and CDR2 is FQNEAQ in the germline V gene (reference sequence). The CDR3 has 19 amino acids. The V gene lost 0 bases and the J gene lost 8 bases, with 26 bases spanning the gap. CDR3 nucleotide sequence: TGTGCCAGCAGCTTAGCGCTCGGTCAAACTCGGGGCTTTAGCTACATTCAGTACTTC. Its protein is CASSLALGQTRGFSYIQYF.

This clonotype was detected only a few times. The gene calls are TRBV7-9 and TRBJ2-5; D remains unclear. CDR1 and CDR2 (germline): SEHNR, FQNEAQ (reference sequence). CDR3 length: 12 residues. V lost 5 bases and J lost 4, with 8 bases in between. The CDR3 sequence: CASSPNRETQYF. In DNA, the CDR3 is TGTGCCAGCAGCCCGAACCGAGAGACCCAGTACTTC.

This clonotype has just a few counts. The V call is TRBV7-2, the J call TRBJ2-5; 9 bases are shared with TRBD2. Germline values: CDR1 SGHTA, CDR2 FQGNSA. The CDR3 consists of 15 residues. With V trimmed by 3 bases and J by 5 bases, 7 bases remained unmatched. CDR3 protein: CASSLSSGSGETQYF. DNA for the CDR3: TGTGCCAGCAGCTTGAGTAGCGGGAGCGGGGAGACCCAGTACTTC.

This clonotype was recorded a few times. The chain joins TRBV7-8 to TRBJ2-5; D gene uncertain. The germline gives CDR1 SGHVS, CDR2 FQNEAQ. The CDR3 extends over 14 amino acids. V was cut by 4 bases and J by 4 bases, with 13 bases left in between. The CDR3 nucleotides read TGTGCCAGCAGCTACAACTTTGGGTCAGAGACCCAGTACTTC. Its protein is CASSYNFGSETQYF.

This clonotype has only a few counts. The chain links TRBV7-2 to TRBJ1-4; D is unclear. The CDR3 spans 12 residues. Trimming cost V 5 bases and J 3 bases, with 4 bases left between them. Germline V gene sequence: CDR1 SGHTA, CDR2 FQGNSA. In nucleotides, the CDR3 is TGTGCCAGCAGCCACGCTAATGAAAAACTGTTTTTT. As protein: CASSHANEKLFF. Filled out from reference TRBV7-2 and TRBJ1-4, the complete variable domain reads GAGVSQSPSNKVTEKGKDVELRCDPISGHTALYWYRQSLGQGLEFLIYFQGNSAPDKSGLPSDRFSAERTGGSVSTLTIQRTQQEDSAVYLCASSHANEKLFFGSGTQLSVL.

This clonotype was counted many times. The chain is built from TRBV6-5 and TRBJ2-4; no definite D call. Between the trimmed V and J ends, which lost 6 bases and 6 bases, there was a span of 12 bases. Germline-derived CDR1 and CDR2 are MNHEY and SVGAGI. The CDR3 has 13 amino acids. CDR3 amino acids: CASSRGPTNIQYF. DNA for the CDR3: TGTGCCAGCAGCCGTGGGCCCACAAACATTCAGTACTTC.